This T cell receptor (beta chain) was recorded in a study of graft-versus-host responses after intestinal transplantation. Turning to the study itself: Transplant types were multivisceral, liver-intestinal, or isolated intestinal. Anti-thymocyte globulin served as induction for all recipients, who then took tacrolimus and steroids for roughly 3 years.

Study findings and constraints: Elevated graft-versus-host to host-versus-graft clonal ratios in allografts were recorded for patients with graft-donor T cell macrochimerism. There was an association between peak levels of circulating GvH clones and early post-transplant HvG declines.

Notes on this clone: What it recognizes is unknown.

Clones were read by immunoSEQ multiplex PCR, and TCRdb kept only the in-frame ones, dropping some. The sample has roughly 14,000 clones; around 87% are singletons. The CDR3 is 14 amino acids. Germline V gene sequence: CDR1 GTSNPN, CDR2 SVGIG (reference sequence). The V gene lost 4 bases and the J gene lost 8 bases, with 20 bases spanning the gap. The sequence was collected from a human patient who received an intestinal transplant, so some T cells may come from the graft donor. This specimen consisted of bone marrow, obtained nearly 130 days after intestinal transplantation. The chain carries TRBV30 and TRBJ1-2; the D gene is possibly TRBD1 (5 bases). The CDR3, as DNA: TGTGCCTGGACTATATGGGGGGAACTAGGCGGCTACACCTTC. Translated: CAWTIWGELGGYTF.